This T cell receptor (beta chain) originates from a study of Tregs in tolerant kidney transplant recipients. Notes on the study in general: This study did not directly address biological reproducibility. Tregs expanded with activated donor B cells seemed most donor-specific. Findings come from small patient numbers and require larger validation.

Germline V gene sequence: CDR1 SGHAT, CDR2 FQNNGV. The CDR3 loop spans 12 amino acids. V lost 4 bases and J 6 bases, leaving 9 bases between the germline ends. Thawed PBMCs were FACS-sorted into unstimulated CD4+CD25+CD127- regulatory T cells, CD4+CD25- non-regulatory cells, CD4 and CD8 cells. Assay: immunoSEQ multiplex PCR; the TCRdb copy retains only in-frame clones and omits some. This table has some 65,000 clones, around 83% appearing once. As regards this clone: Its antigen remains unidentified.

The receptor was isolated from a human donor in good health. The specimen was CD4+ T cells from blood. This chain links TRBV11-2 with TRBJ1-1, with D unresolved. Here the CDR3 DNA reads TGTGCCAGCAGCTCCCTTGACGCTGAAGCTTTCTTT. Its protein product is CASSSLDAEAFF.